Following are 20 T cell receptor beta chains from one sample sequenced in a study of blood T cells in healthy people across ages. A second PCR of 7 to 11 cycles used a sample-barcoded 5' primer and a J-beta primer mix. A single record per CDR3 protein comes from TCRdb applying MiXCR to the 5' RACE reads. The table includes some 710,000 distinct CDR3 sequences, 35% to 50% detected once. The sequenced sample was blood. These receptors were collected from an older man in good health.

There are a few counts of this clonotype. The V and J genes are TRBV20-1 and TRBJ1-1, with D hard to call. V lost 3 bases, J lost 2 bases, and 10 bases lay in between. The CDR3 totals 13 residues. Germline lookup yields CDR1 DFQATT and CDR2 SNEGSKA (reference sequence). In nucleotides, the CDR3 is TGCAGTGCTAGCCCGGGGTTAAACACTGAAGCTTTCTTT. It encodes CSASPGLNTEAFF.

The chain is built from TRBV4-3 and TRBJ2-5; 9 nucleotides match TRBD2. Per germline, CDR1 LGHNA and CDR2 YSLEER. CDR3 length equals 16 residues. Unmatched junction bases numbered 13, after V lost 0 bases and J lost 11 bases. CDR3 DNA: TGCGCCAGCAGCCAAGATCCTAGCGGGACATACAATGAGCAGTACTTC. Translated: CASSQDPSGTYNEQYF.

The chain links TRBV20-1 to TRBJ1-1; D ambiguous. CDR3 length: 13 amino acids. The ends were cut back, 5 bases at V and 4 bases at J, with 14 bases in the middle. CDR1 is DFQATT, CDR2 SNEGSKA, per germline (reference sequence). The CDR3 reads CSALRPASTEAFF. Here the CDR3 DNA reads TGCAGTGCTTTACGGCCCGCGAGCACTGAAGCTTTCTTT.

This chain connects TRBV28 to TRBJ2-3; TRBD1 or TRBD2 may be the D gene (5 bases each). This CDR3 has 14 amino acids. Between the trimmed V and J ends, which lost 6 bases and 5 bases, there was a span of 15 bases. CDR1 MDHEN and CDR2 SYDVKM come from the germline V gene. DNA of the CDR3: TGTGCCAGCAGGCCCCCGGGACGCCGAGATACGCAGTATTTT. As protein: CASRPPGRRDTQYF.

The chain has TRBV6-5 and TRBJ2-2; D remains unclear. Between the trimmed V and J ends, which lost 5 bases and 4 bases, there was a span of 14 bases. The germline V gene has CDR1 MNHEY and CDR2 SVGAGI. The CDR3 contains 15 residues. CDR3 amino acids: CASSDRTVRTGELFF. In DNA, the CDR3 is TGTGCCAGCAGTGATAGGACGGTTCGCACCGGGGAGCTGTTTTTT.

The chain employs TRBV10-3 and TRBJ2-5; no definite D call. V gave up 0 bases and J gave up 0 bases, with 5 bases separating them. This CDR3 spans 14 amino acids. Germline V gene sequence: CDR1 ENHRY, CDR2 SYGVKD. The CDR3 protein is CAISESVNQETQYF. CDR3 sequence (DNA): TGTGCCATCAGTGAGTCGGTGAACCAAGAGACCCAGTACTTC.

This clonotype has just a few counts. This chain connects TRBV5-1 to TRBJ1-6; a weak D match, TRBD1 (5 bases). Germline CDR1 is SGHRS and CDR2 is YFSETQ. The V gene lost 0 bases and the J gene lost 6 bases, with 13 bases spanning the gap. This CDR3 has 16 residues. CDR3 sequence: CASSLDYGGSNSPLHF. DNA of the CDR3: TGCGCCAGCAGCTTGGATTACGGGGGATCTAATTCACCCCTCCACTTT.

This chain connects TRBV20-1 to TRBJ2-5; 12 nucleotides align to TRBD2. TRBJ2-7 explains the end of the DNA better; the J call may be wrong. Germline assignment: CDR1 DFQATT and CDR2 SNEGSKA (reference sequence). This CDR3 has 13 residues. DNA of the CDR3: TGCAGTGCCTCGACTAGCGGGAGATCCGAGCAGTACTTC. Protein sequence: CSASTSGRSEQYF.

The genes are TRBV7-2 and TRBJ2-2; 10 bases fit TRBD2. The CDR3 has 16 amino acids. V dropped 6 bases and J dropped 0; count of bases not matched to a gene: 4. Germline V lookup: CDR1 SGHTA, CDR2 FQGNSA. CDR3: CASRRLAGANTGELFF. In DNA, the CDR3 is TGTGCCAGCAGACGGCTAGCGGGGGCGAACACCGGGGAGCTGTTTTTT.

The chain combines TRBV28 with TRBJ2-3, with TRBD2 as a possible D gene (6 bases). The germline V gene encodes CDR1 MDHEN and CDR2 SYDVKM. V shed 5 bases and J shed 2 bases, with 14 bases lying between them. The CDR3 length is 15 residues. CDR3 region: CASSILSGLTDTQYF. DNA of the CDR3: TGTGCCAGCAGTATCCTCAGCGGGCTCACAGATACGCAGTATTTT.

The V call is TRBV2, the J call TRBJ2-5; weak D call: TRBD1 (5 bases). The CDR3 runs to 14 residues. V was cut by 2 bases and J by 4 bases, with 11 bases left in between. Germline V CDR1 and CDR2: SNHLY, FYNNEI. The CDR3 spells CASSEPQGTETQYF. In DNA form, the CDR3 reads TGTGCCAGCAGTGAACCCCAGGGAACAGAGACCCAGTACTTC.

The chain is built from TRBV20-1 and TRBJ2-3, with D perhaps given as TRBD1 or TRBD2 (6 bases each). Trimming took 5 bases from V and 1 from J, leaving 19 bases between them. This CDR3 contains 16 residues. Germline V lookup: CDR1 DFQATT, CDR2 SNEGSKA (reference sequence). In nucleotides, the CDR3 is TGCAGTGCTCCTCCTGGGGGGCGTCCGCGCACAGATACGCAGTATTTT. Translated: CSAPPGGRPRTDTQYF.

Only a few counts were recorded for this clonotype. The J gene is TRBJ1-6, the V gene TRBV27; 9 bases are shared with TRBD1. The CDR3 is 14 residues long. The germline gives CDR1 MNHEY, CDR2 SMNVEV (reference sequence). V dropped 6 bases and J dropped 7; count of bases not matched to a gene: 4. Here the CDR3 reads CASSVDRGNSPLHF. CDR3 in DNA: TGTGCCAGCAGCGTAGACAGGGGGAATTCACCCCTCCACTTT.

V gene TRBV7-2 combines with J gene TRBJ2-3; D might be TRBD2 (6 bases). This CDR3 comprises 16 residues. Between the trimmed V and J ends, which lost 5 bases and 1 base, there was a span of 16 bases. CDR1 SGHTA and CDR2 FQGNSA come from the germline V gene. Here the CDR3 reads CASSDLERAGTDTQYF. As DNA, the CDR3 is TGTGCCAGCAGCGACCTGGAGCGGGCAGGCACAGATACGCAGTATTTT.

This chain links TRBV20-1 with TRBJ2-3; unclear D gene. Germline lookup yields CDR1 DFQATT and CDR2 SNEGSKA (reference sequence). CDR3 length: 14 amino acids. V gave up 1 base and J gave up 0 bases, with 8 bases separating them. For the CDR3, the DNA is TGCAGTGCTAGAGTACGTGAGAGCACAGATACGCAGTATTTT. Translating gives CSARVRESTDTQYF.

The chain has TRBV7-3 and TRBJ2-1; TRBD2 agrees at 9 bases. The J call may be mistaken, given a closer DNA end match to TRBJ2-7. The CDR3 consists of 18 residues. Germline CDR1 and CDR2: SGHTA and FQGTGA. CDR3 DNA: TGTGCCAGCAGCTCGATGGGTAGGGGTAGCGGGAGAACCAATGAGCAGTACTTC. Translating gives CASSSMGRGSGRTNEQYF.

This clonotype was observed at least ten times. The rearrangement joins TRBV29-1 to TRBJ2-5; weak D call: TRBD1 (5 bases). V was shortened by 5 bases and J by 11 bases, with 15 bases between the two germline ends. The CDR3 extends over 11 amino acids. In germline, CDR1 is SQVTM, CDR2 ANQGSEA. The CDR3 DNA is TGCAGCGTTAAAAGGCAGGGTAGGCAGTACTTC. Its protein is CSVKRQGRQYF.

The chain recombines TRBV6-2 or TRBV6-3 with TRBJ1-2, with TRBD1 matching 8 bases. With 5 bases clipped from V and 8 bases from J, the junction kept 13 bases outside the gene matches. CDR3 length: 15 residues. CDR1 and CDR2 from the germline V gene are MNHEY and SVGEGT. The CDR3 reads CASSAPGTGSEGYTF. For the CDR3, the DNA is TGTGCCAGCAGTGCCCCCGGGACAGGTTCGGAAGGCTACACCTTC.

V usage is TRBV4-1 and J usage is TRBJ2-1, with 14 bases fitting TRBD2. Germline loops: CDR1 MGHRA, CDR2 YSYEKL. Losses at the gene ends were 0 bases for V and 4 bases for J; bases not matched to a gene: 2. CDR3 length: 17 residues. The CDR3 region is CASSQDRTSGGYNEQFF. CDR3 coding DNA: TGCGCCAGCAGCCAAGATCGGACTAGCGGGGGGTACAATGAGCAGTTCTTC.

This clonotype has a handful of counts. V and J are TRBV20-1 and TRBJ2-7; D gene unclear. Germline V gene data show CDR1 as DFQATT and CDR2 as SNEGSKA (reference sequence). Trimming took off 5 bases at V and 4 bases at J, with 12 bases between the two ends. The CDR3 length is 12 residues. The CDR3 DNA reads as TGCAGTGCTTCGGAAAGAAGGTACGAGCAGTACTTC. This codes for CSASERRYEQYF.